This T cell receptor beta chain comes out of a study of Tregs in tolerant kidney transplant recipients. The count of this clone is one. Using immunoSEQ multiplex PCR, the repertoire was profiled, and TCRdb retains in-frame clones only, with some absent. Of about 240,000 clones listed, 80% to 85% are singletons. The germline V gene encodes CDR1 GTSNPN and CDR2 SVGIG (reference sequence). Trimming stripped 4 bases from V and 2 bases from J, with 12 bases between. The CDR3 is 15 amino acids. The J gene is TRBJ2-6, the V gene TRBV30, with D tentatively TRBD2 (5 bases). The clonotype originates from a human donor in good health. Sequencing was performed on CD4+ T cells from blood. CDR3 DNA: TGTGCCTGGACAAATAACGGGGCTGGGGCCAACGTCCTGACTTTC. Its translation is CAWTNNGAGANVLTF.